This T cell receptor beta chain comes out of a study of blood T cell repertoires in COVID-19. Study-wide background: Material from acute and convalescent COVID-19 was sourced from the United States, Italy and Spain.

Trimming removed 0 bases from V and 7 bases from J; junction bases left unmatched: 5. The CDR3 is made up of 14 amino acids. In germline, CDR1 is SEHNR, CDR2 FQNEAQ (reference sequence). This clone has only one observation. The table came from immunoSEQ multiplex PCR; TCRdb's copy has only in-frame clones and leaves some out. Of about 140,000 clones listed, under 85% are singletons. The chain couples TRBV7-9 to TRBJ1-2, with 7 bases that match TRBD1. The TCR comes from a man between 45 and 60 years old with active or convalescent COVID-19. The sample taken for sequencing was peripheral blood. CDR3: CASSLAQTGSGYTF. The CDR3 nucleotides read TGTGCCAGCAGCTTAGCACAGACAGGGAGTGGCTACACCTTC.